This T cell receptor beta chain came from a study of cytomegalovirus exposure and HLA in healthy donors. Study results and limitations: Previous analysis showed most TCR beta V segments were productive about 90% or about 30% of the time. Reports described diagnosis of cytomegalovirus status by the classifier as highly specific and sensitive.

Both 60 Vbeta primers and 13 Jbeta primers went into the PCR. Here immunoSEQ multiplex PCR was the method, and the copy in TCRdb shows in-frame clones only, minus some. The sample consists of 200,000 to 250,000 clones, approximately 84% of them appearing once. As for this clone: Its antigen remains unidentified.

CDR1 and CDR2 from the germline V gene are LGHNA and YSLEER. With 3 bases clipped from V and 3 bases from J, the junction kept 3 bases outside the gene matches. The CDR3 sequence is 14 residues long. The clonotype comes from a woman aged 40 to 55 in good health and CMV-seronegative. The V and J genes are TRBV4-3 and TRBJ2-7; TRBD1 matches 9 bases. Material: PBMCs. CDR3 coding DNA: TGCGCCAGCAGCCACCGGACAGGGGACTACGAGCAGTACTTC. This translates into CASSHRTGDYEQYF.